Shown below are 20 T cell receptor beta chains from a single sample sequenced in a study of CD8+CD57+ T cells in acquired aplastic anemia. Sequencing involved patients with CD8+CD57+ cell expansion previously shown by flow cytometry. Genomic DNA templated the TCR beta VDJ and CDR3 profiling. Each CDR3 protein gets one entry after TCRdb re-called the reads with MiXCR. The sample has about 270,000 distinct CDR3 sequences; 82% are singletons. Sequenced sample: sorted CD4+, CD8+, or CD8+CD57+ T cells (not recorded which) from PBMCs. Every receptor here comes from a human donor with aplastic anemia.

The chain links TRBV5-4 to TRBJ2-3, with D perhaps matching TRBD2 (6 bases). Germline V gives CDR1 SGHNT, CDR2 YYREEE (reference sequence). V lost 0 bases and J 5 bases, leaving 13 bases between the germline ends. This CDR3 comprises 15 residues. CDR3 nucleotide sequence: TGTGCCAGCAGCTTGGGCGGAGGCGGGATAGATACGCAGTATTTT. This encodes CASSLGGGGIDTQYF.

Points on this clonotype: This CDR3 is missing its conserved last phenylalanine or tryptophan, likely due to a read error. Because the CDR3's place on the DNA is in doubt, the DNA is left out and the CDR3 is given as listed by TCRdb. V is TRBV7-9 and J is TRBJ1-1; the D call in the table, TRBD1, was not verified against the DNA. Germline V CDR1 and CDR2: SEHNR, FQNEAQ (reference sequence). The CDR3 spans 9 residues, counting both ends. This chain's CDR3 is CASSQGHNL.

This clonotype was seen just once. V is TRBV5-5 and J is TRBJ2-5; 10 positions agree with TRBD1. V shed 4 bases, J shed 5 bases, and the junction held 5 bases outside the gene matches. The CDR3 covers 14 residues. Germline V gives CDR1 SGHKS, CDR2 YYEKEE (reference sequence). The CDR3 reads CASSPGQGQETQYF. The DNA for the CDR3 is TGTGCCAGCAGCCCGGGACAGGGGCAGGAGACCCAGTACTTC.

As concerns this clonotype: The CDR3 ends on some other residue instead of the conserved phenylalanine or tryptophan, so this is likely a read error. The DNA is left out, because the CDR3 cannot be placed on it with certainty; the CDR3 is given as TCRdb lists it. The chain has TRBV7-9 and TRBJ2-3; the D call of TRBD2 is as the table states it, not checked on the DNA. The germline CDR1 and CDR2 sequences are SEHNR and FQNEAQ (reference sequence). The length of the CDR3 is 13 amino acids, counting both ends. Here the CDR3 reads CASSVQSREGRYD.

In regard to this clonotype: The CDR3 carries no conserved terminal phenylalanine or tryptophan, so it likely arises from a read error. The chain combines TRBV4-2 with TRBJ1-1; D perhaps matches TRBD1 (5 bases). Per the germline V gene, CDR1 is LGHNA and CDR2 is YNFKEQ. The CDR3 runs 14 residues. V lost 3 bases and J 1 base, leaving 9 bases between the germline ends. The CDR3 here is CASSHGGPNTEAFS. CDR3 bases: TGTGCCAGCAGCCATGGGGGACCGAACACTGAAGCTTTCTCT.

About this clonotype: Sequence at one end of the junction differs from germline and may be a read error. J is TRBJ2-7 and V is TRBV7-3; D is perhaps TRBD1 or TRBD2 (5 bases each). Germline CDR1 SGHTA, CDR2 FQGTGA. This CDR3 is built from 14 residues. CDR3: CATSGRGRPDKQYF. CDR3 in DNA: TGTGCCACCAGCGGCCGGGGACGACCCGATAAGCAGTACTTC.

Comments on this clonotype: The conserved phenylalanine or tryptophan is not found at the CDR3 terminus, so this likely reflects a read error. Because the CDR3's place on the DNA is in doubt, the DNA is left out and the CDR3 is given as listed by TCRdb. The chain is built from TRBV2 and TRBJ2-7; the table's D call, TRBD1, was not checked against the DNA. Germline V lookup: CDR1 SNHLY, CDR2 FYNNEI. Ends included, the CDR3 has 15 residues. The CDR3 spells CASSLAGGGAQDFGL.

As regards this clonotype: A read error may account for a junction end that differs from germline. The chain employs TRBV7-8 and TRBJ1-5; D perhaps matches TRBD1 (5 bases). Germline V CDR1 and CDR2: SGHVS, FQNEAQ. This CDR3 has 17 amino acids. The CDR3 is CASSQEGLPGKNEPQHF. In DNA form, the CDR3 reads TGCGCCAGCAGCCAAGAGGGACTACCGGGAAAAAATGAGCCCCAGCATTTT.

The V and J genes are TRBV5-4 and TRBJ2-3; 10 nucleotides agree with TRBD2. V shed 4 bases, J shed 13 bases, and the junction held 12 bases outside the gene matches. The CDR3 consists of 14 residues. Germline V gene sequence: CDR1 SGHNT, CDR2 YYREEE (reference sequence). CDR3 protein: CASSLTSGARVKYF. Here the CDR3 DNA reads TGTGCCAGCAGCCTTACTAGCGGGGCCCGGGTCAAGTATTTT.

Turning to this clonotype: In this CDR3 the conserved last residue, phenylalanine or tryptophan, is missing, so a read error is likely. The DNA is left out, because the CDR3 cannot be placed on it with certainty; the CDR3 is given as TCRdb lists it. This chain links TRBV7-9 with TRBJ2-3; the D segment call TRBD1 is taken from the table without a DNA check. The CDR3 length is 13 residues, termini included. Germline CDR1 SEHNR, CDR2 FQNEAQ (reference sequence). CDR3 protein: CASSARDSSYEQY.

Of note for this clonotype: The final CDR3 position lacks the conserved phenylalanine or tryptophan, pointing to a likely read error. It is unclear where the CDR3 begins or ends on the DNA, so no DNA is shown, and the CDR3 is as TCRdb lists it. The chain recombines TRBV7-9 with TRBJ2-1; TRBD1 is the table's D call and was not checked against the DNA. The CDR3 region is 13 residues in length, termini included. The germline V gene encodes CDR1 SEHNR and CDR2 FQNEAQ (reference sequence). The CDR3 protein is CASSFQGSRGSDE.

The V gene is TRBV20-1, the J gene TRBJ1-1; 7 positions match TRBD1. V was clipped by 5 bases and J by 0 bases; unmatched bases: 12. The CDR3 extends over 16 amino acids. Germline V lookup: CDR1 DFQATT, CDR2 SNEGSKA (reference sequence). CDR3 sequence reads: CSAQGGTDYVNTEAFF. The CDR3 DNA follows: TGCAGTGCTCAGGGGGGCACCGACTATGTGAACACTGAAGCTTTCTTT.

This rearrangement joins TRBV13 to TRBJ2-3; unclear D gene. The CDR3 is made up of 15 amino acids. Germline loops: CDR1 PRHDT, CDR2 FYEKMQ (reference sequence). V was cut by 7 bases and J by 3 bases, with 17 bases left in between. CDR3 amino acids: CASKRAPMNTDTQYF. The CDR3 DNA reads TGTGCCAGCAAAAGGGCCCCGATGAATACAGATACGCAGTATTTT.

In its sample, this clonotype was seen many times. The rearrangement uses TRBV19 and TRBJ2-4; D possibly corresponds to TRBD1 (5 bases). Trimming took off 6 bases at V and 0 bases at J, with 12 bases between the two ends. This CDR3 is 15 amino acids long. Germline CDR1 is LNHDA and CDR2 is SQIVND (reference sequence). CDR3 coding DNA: TGTGCCAGTAGACTGACAGCTCTAGCCAAAAACATTCAGTACTTC. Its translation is CASRLTALAKNIQYF.

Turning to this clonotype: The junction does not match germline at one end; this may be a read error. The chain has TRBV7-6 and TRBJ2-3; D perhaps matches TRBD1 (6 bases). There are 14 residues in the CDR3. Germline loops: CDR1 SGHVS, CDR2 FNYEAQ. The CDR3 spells CASSLATGSEAFFF. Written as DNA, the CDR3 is TGTGCCAGCAGCTTAGCTACAGGGAGTGAAGCTTTCTTTTTT. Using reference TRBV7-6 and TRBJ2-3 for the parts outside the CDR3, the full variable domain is GAGVSQSPRYKVTKRGQDVALRCDPISGHVSLYWYRQALGQGPEFLTYFNYEAQQDKSGLPNDRFSAERPEGSISTLTIQRTEQRDSAMYRCASSLATGSEAFFFGPGTRLTVL.

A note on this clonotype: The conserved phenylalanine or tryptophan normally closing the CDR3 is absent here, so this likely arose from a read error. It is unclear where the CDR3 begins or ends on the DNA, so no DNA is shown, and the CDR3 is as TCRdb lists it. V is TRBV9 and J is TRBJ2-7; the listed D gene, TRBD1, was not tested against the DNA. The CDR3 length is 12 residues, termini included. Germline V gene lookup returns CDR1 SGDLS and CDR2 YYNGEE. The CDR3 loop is CASSVADYPLYI.

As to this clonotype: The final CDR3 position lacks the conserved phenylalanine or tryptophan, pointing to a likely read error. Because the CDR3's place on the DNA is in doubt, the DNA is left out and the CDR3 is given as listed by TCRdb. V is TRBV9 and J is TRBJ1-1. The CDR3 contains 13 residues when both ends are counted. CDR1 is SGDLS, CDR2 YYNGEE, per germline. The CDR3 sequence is CASSVGSETQYFV.

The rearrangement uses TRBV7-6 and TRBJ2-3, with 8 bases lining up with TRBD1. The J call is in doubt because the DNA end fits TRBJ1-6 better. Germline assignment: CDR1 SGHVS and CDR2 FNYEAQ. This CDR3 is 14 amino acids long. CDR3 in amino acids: CASSSDRGLATLHF. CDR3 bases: TGTGCCAGCAGCTCTGACAGGGGTCTAGCAACCCTCCACTTT.

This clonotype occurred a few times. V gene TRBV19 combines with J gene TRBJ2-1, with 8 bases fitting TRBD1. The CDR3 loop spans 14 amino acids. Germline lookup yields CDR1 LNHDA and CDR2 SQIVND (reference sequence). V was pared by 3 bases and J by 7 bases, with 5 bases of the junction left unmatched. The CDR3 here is CASSMGQGANEQFF. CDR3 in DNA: TGTGCCAGTAGTATGGGCCAGGGGGCGAATGAGCAGTTCTTC.

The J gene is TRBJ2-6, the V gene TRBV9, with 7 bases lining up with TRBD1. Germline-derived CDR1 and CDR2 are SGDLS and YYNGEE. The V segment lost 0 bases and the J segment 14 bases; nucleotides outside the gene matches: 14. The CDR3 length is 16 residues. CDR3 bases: TGTGCCAGCAGCGTAGGGGGACAGAGCACAGCTACGCTCCTGACTTTC. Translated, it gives CASSVGGQSTATLLTF.